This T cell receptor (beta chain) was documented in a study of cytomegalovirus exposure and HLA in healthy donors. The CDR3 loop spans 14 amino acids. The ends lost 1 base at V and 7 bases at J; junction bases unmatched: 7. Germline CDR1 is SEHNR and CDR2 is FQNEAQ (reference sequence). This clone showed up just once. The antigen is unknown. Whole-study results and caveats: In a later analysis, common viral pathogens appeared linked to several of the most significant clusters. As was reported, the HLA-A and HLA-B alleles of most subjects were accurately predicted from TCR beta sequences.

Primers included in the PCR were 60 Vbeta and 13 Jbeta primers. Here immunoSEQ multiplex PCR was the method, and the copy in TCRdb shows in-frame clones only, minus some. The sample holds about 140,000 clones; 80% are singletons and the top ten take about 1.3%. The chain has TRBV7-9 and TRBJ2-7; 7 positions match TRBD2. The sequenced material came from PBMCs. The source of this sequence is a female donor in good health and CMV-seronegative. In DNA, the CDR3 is TGTGCCAGCAGCTTAGGTTCGGGGGGATGGGAGCAGTACTTC. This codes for CASSLGSGGWEQYF.